This section outlines one T cell receptor (beta chain) sequence together with its context. What it binds is not known. Germline is not matched at one junction end, which may reflect a read error. This CDR3 has 12 amino acids. CDR1 SGDLS and CDR2 YYNGEE come from the germline V gene. These data belong to a study of T cells in localized non-small cell lung cancer. Repertoires were generated with immunoSEQ multiplex PCR, while TCRdb's copy carries only in-frame clones and drops some. The sample lists approximately 28,000 clones; about 86% were seen once. Study-level results: Elevated circulating T cell density in blood was associated with longer overall survival. Median detection of top 100 tumor clones in adjacent lung was 57 clones. Exceeding tumor, uninvolved adjacent lung had the highest T cell clonality. A single tumor region was sequenced, leaving heterogeneity possible.

Sample: peripheral blood mononuclear cells, taken before any cancer treatment. The chain employs TRBV9 and TRBJ2-2; D call uncertain. This TCR derives from a man aged 40-75 years with stage III lung adenocarcinoma. The CDR3, as DNA: TGTGTCAGCAGCACTCGCACCGGGGAGCTGTTTTTT. It is translated as CVSSTRTGELFF.